This T cell receptor beta chain was documented in a study of T cell responses to AZD1222 COVID-19 vaccine (TCRdb year 2021). For the study in its entirety: AZD1222 recipients with second doses at about 4 weeks or about 12 weeks were pooled, because spike-specific TCR depth and breadth did not differ between schedules. Trial participants were enrolled by age into 18-55, 56-69 and 70-plus year subgroups, with around 150, 28 and 57 TCR-sequenced participants respectively. A total of roughly 240 trial participants underwent TCR sequencing, of whom some 210 received two doses of AZD1222 and about 25 received two doses of the MenACWY control vaccine. Broad study findings and their caveats: Only 5 to 7 AZD1222 recipients were SARS-CoV-2 seropositive at baseline, limiting conclusions about previously exposed vaccinees. Participants were mostly white British, with more females than males. The authors suggested clonal diversity may have been underestimated. Epitopes outside the regions mutated in the B.1.351 and B.1.1.7 variants were reportedly recognized by nearly half of the unique spike-specific TCRs. After two AZD1222 doses, spike-specific TCR breadth and depth were significantly higher than at day 0 and than in MenACWY recipients. Vaccine-associated CD4 TCRs spanned the whole spike protein, with dominant responses in regions 160-218 and 743-854. Because no day 14 peak-response samples were available, repertoires were characterized only after the peak T cell response. The 56-69-year group was small, and its depth increase did not reach significance, likely because of low power.

The CDR3 regions of human TCRbeta chains were analyzed by immunosequencing. From the authors' description of their analysis: Repertoire TCRs were checked for matches against a reference library of SARS-CoV-2-specific TCRs that had been generated using the MIRA antigen-specificity platform. Breadth was defined as the fraction of unique TCRs that were SARS-CoV-2-associated. Depth was defined as the fraction of total T cells that were SARS-CoV-2-associated. Using the MIRA data, every spike-specific TCR was mapped to the spike region that the TCR reacted to and assigned to either a CD4 or a CD8 class. Log10-transformed breadth and depth values were compared by one-way ANOVA with Sidak's multiple comparisons tests. This immuneACCESS table, as held by TCRdb, lists in-frame sequences with V and J called but not all clones. Of the missing ones, under half trace to an unresolved V gene in checked studies; the others have no known cause. V, J and clone size are taken as reported in that table, and D and trimming were inferred from the DNA itself. The sample includes more than 35,000 clones, with about 83% observed a single time. The ten biggest clones cover roughly half of the sample.

Read against the paper, the sample's time point label means: baseline before first vaccination. Vaccinee samples came from UK trials COV001 and COV002, including a single-blind randomized controlled phase 2/3 trial of AZD1222 (ChAdOx1 nCoV-19) in healthy adults. For TCRbeta chain sequencing, PBMC samples from trial participants were taken at day 0 and at day 28 after the second dose. As regards this clone: It lacks a known antigen. No much larger clone exists at a distance of one base, and base qualities are not known.

Including cysteine and phenylalanine, the CDR3 has 15 amino acids. The kept DNA is CDR3 alone, 45 bases in frame from the first base. Via the germline V gene, CDR1 is SGHRS and CDR2 YFSETQ. From V the trimming removes 4 bases and from J it removes 0 bases, while the gene matches leave 5 bases of the junction unaccounted for. This TCR derives from an adult in good health. The sample consisted of peripheral blood, taken on day 0 of AZD1222 vaccination. The rearrangement joined TRBV5-1 to TRBJ1-1; 8 central nucleotides agree with TRBD1. The nucleotide sequence reads TGCGCCAGCAGCCGCGCGGACAGGGTGAACACTGAAGCTTTCTTT. It encodes CASSRADRVNTEAFF. The entire variable domain, with the stretches around the CDR3 drawn from the reference TRBV5-1 and TRBJ1-1 proteins, is KAGVTQTPRYLIKTRGQQVTLSCSPISGHRSVSWYQQTPGQGLQFLFEYFSETQRNKGNFPGRFSGRQFSNSRSEMNVSTLELGDSALYLCASSRADRVNTEAFFGQGTRLTVV.